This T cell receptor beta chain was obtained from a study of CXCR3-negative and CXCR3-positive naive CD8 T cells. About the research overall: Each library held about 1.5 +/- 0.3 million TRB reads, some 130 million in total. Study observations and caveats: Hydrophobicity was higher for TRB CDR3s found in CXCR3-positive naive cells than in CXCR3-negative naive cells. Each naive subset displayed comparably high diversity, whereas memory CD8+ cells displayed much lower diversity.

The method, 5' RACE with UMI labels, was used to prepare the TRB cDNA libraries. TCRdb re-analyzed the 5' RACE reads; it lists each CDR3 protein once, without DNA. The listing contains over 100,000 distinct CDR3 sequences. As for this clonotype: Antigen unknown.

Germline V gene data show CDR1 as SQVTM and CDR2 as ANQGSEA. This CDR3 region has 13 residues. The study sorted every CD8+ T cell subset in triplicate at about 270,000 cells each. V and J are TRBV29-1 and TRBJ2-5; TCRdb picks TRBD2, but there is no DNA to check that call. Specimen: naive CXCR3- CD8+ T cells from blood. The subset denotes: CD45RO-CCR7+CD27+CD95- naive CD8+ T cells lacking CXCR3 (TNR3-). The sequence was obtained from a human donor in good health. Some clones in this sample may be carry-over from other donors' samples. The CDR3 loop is CSVESPLQETQYF.